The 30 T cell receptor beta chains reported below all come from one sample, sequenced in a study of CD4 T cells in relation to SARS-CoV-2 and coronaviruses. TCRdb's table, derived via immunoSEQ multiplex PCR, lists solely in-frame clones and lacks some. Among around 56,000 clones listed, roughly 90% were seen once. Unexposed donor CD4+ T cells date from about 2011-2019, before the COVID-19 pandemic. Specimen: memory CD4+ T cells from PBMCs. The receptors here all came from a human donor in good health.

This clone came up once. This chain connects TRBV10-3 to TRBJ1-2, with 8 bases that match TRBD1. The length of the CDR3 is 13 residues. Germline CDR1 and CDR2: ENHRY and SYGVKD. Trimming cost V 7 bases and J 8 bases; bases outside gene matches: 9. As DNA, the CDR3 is TGTGCCATCACCGGACAGGGAGGTGGAGGCTACACCTTC. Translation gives CAITGQGGGGYTF.

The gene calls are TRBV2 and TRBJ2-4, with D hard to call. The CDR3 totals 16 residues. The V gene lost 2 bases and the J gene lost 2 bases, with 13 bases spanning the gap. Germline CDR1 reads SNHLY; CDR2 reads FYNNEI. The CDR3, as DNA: TGTGCCAGCAGTGAATTAAGTGTTCGGACCAAAAACATTCAGTACTTC. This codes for CASSELSVRTKNIQYF.

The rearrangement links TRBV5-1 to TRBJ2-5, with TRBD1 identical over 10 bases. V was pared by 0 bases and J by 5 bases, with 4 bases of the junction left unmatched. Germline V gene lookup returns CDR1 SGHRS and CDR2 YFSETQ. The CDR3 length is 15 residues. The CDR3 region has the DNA TGCGCCAGCAGCTTGGGACAGGGGGCATGGGAGACCCAGTACTTC. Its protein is CASSLGQGAWETQYF.

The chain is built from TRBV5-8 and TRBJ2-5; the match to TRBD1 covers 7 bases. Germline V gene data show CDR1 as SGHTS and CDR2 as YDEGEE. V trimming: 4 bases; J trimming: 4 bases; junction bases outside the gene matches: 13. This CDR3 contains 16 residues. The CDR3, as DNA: TGTGCCAGCAGCAGGTACAGGGGTAACGTGCGAGAGACCCAGTACTTC. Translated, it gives CASSRYRGNVRETQYF.

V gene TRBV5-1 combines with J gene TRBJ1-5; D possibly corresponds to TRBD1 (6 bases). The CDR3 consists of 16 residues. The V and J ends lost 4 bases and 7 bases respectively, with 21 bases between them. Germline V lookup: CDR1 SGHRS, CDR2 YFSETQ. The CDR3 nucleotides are TGCGCCAGCAGCCCTGGGGGGGGGCGCTTTCTCCAGCCCCAGCATTTT. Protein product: CASSPGGGRFLQPQHF.

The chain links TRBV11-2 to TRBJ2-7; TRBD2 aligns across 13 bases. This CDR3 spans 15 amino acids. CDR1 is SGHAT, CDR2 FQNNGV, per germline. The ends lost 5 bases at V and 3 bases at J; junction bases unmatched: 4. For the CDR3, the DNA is TGTGCCAGCAGCGATACTAGCGGGAGGGGCTACGAGCAGTACTTC. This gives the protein CASSDTSGRGYEQYF.

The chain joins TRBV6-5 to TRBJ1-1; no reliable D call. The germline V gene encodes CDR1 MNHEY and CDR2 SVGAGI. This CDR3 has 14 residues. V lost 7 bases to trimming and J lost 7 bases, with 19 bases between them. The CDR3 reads CASTQNKGGLEAFF. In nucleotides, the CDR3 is TGTGCCAGCACCCAAAATAAGGGTGGCCTTGAAGCTTTCTTT.

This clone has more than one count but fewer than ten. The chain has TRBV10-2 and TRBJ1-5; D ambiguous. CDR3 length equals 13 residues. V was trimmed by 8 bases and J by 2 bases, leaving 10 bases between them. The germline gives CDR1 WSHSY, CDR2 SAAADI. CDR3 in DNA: TGCGCCAGCTCTGTATATGGCAATCAGCCCCAGCATTTT. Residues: CASSVYGNQPQHF.

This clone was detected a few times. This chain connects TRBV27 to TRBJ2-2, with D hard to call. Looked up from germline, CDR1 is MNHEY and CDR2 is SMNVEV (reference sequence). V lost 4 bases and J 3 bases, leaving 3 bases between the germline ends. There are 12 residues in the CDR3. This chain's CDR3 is CASSSYTGELFF. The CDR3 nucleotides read TGTGCCAGCAGTTCCTACACCGGGGAGCTGTTTTTT.

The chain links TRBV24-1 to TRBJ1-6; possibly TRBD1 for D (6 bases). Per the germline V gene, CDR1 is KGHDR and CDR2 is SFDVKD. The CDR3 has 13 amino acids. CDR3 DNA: TGTGCTTGCCCCGGGACATTGGATTCACCCCTCCACTTT. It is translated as CACPGTLDSPLHF.

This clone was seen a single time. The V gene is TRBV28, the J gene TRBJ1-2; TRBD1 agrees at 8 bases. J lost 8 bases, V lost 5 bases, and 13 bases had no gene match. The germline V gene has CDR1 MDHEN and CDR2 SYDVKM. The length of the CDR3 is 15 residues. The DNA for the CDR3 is TGTGCCAGCAGTCCCCATACTCAGGGGGCGCGCGGCTACACCTTC. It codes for CASSPHTQGARGYTF.

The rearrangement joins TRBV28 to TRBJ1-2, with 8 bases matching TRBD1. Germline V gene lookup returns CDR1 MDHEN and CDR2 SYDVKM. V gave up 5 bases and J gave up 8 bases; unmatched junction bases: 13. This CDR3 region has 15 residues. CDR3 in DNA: TGTGCCAGCAGTCCACGATTTGACAGGGGTGCGGGCTACACCTTC. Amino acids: CASSPRFDRGAGYTF.

The CDR3 sequence is CASSGDSHLAKNIQYF. In nucleotides, the CDR3 is TGTGCCAGTAGTGGAGACAGTCATCTAGCCAAAAACATTCAGTACTTC. This chain connects TRBV19 to TRBJ2-4, with D perhaps matching TRBD1 (5 bases). Germline V lookup: CDR1 LNHDA, CDR2 SQIVND (reference sequence). The CDR3 loop spans 16 amino acids. The V and J ends lost 5 bases and 0 bases respectively, with 14 bases between them.

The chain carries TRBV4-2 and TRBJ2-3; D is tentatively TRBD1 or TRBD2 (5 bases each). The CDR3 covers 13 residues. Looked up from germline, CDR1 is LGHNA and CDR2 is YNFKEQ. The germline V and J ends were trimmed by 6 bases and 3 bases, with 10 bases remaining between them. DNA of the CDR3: TGTGCCAGCAGGGGACCTAGAACAGATACGCAGTATTTT. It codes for CASRGPRTDTQYF.

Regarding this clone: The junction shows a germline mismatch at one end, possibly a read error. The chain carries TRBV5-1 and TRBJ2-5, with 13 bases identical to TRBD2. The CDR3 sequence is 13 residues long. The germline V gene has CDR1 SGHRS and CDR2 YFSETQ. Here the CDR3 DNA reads TGCGCCAGCAGCCCGGGACTAGCGGGGTTTAGCAACTTC. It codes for CASSPGLAGFSNF.

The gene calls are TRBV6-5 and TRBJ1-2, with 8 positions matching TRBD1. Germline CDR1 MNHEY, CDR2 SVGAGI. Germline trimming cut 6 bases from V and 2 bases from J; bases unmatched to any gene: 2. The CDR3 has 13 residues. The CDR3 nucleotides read TGTGCCAGCAGCGGGACAGGAAACTATGGCTACACCTTC. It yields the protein CASSGTGNYGYTF.

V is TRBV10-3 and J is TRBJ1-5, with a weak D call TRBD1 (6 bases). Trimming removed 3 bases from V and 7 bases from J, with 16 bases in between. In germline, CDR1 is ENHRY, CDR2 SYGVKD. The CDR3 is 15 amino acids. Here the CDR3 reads CAISEGGPSGQPQHF. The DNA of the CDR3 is TGTGCCATCAGTGAAGGGGGACCTTCGGGGCAGCCCCAGCATTTT.

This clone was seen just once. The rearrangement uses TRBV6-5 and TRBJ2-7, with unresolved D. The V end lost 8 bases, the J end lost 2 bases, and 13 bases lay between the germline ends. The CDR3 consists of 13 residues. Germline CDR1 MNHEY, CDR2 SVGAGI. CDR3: CASLPDVPYEQYF. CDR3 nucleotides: TGTGCCAGCCTTCCTGACGTACCCTACGAGCAGTACTTC.

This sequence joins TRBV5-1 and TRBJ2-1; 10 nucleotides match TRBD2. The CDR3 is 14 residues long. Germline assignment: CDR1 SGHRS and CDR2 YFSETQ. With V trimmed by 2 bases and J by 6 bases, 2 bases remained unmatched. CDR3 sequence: CASSLLAGPNEQFF. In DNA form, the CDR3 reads TGCGCCAGCAGCTTACTAGCGGGGCCCAATGAGCAGTTCTTC.

The CDR3 loop is CASSLMGPSGSDNEQFF. The CDR3 DNA follows: TGTGCCAGCAGCTTAATGGGGCCGAGCGGGAGTGACAATGAGCAGTTCTTC. The chain employs TRBV7-9 and TRBJ2-1, with 8 positions matching TRBD2. The CDR3 runs to 17 residues. In germline, CDR1 is SEHNR, CDR2 FQNEAQ (reference sequence). Trimming at V came to 2 bases and at J to 5 bases, leaving 11 bases not matched to a gene.

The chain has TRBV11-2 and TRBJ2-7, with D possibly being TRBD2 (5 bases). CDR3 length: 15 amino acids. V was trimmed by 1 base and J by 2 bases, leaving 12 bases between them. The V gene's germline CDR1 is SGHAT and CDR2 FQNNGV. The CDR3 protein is CASSLGSGSAYEQYF. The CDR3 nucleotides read TGTGCCAGCAGCTTAGGCAGCGGAAGCGCCTACGAGCAGTACTTC. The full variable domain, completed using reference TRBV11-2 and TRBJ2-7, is EAGVAQSPRYKIIEKRQSVAFWCNPISGHATLYWYQQILGQGPKLLIQFQNNGVVDDSQLPKDRFSAERLKGVDSTLKIQPAKLEDSAVYLCASSLGSGSAYEQYFGPGTRLTVT.

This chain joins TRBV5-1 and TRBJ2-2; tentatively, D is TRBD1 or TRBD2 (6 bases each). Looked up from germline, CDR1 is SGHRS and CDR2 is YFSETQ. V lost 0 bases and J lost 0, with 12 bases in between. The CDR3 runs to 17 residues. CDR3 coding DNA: TGCGCCAGCAGCTTGGCTCCGGGGGCCGCGAACACCGGGGAGCTGTTTTTT. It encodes CASSLAPGAANTGELFF.

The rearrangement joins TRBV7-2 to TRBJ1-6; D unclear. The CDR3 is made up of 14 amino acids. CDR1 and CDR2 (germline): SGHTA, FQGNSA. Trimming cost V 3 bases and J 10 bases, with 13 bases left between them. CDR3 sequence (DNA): TGTGCCAGCAGCTTCTCAGGAAGTGGATCACCCCTCCACTTT. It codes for CASSFSGSGSPLHF.

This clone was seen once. The chain's CDR3 is CASRDGLAAPLEQFF. The CDR3 DNA follows: TGTGCCAGCAGGGACGGACTAGCGGCTCCCCTTGAGCAGTTCTTC. The chain carries TRBV13 and TRBJ2-1; 10 bases match TRBD2. Germline lookup yields CDR1 PRHDT and CDR2 FYEKMQ (reference sequence). After removal of 6 bases from V and 9 bases from J, the junction contained 11 bases not matched to a gene. CDR3 length: 15 amino acids.

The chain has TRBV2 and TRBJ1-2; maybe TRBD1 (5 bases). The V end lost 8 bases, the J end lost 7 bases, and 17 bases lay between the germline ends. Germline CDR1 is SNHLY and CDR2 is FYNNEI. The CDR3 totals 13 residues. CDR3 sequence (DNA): TGTGCCAGCGCTGGCTGGGCCGGGGGTGGCTACACCTTC. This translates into CASAGWAGGGYTF.

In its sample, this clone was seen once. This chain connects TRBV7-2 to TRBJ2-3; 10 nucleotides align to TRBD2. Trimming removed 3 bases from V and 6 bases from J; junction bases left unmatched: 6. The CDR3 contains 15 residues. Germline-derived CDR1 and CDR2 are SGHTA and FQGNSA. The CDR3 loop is CASSFQAGGSDTQYF. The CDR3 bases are TGTGCCAGCAGCTTTCAAGCGGGAGGGTCTGATACGCAGTATTTT.

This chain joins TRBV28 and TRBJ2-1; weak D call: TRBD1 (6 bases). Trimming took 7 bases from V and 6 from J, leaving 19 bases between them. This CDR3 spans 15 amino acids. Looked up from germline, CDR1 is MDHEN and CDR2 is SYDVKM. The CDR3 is CASIQQGMWFNEQFF. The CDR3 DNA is TGTGCCAGCATCCAACAGGGAATGTGGTTCAATGAGCAGTTCTTC.

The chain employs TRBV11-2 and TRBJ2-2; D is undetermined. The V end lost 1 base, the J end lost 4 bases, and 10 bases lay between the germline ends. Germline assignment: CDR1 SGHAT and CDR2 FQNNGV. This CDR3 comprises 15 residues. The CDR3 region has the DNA TGTGCCAGCAGCTTAGTGGCGGATTTCACCGGGGAGCTGTTTTTT. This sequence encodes CASSLVADFTGELFF. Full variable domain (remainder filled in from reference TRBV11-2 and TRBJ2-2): EAGVAQSPRYKIIEKRQSVAFWCNPISGHATLYWYQQILGQGPKLLIQFQNNGVVDDSQLPKDRFSAERLKGVDSTLKIQPAKLEDSAVYLCASSLVADFTGELFFGEGSRLTVL.

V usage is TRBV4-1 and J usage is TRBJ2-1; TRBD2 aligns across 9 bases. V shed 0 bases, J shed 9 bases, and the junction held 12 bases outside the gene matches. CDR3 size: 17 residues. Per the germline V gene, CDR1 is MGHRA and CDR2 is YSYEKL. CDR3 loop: CASSQDRGSGRMSEQFF. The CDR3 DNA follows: TGCGCCAGCAGCCAAGACCGGGGCAGCGGGAGGATGAGTGAGCAGTTCTTC.

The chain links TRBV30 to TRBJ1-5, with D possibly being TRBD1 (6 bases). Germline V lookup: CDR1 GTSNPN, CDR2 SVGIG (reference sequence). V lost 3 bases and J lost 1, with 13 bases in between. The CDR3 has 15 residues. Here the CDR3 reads CAWRRRGFSNQPQHF. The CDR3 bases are TGTGCCTGGAGGAGAAGGGGGTTCAGCAATCAGCCCCAGCATTTT. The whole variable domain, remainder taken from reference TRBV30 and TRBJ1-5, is SQTIHQWPATLVQPVGSPLSLECTVEGTSNPNLYWYRQAAGRGLQLLFYSVGIGQISSEVPQNLSASRPQDRQFILSSKKLLLSDSGFYLCAWRRRGFSNQPQHFGDGTRLSIL.